Shown below are 30 T cell receptor beta chains from a single sample sequenced in a study of identifying expanded T cells in peripheral blood. The data were produced by immunoSEQ multiplex PCR, yet TCRdb's version contains in-frame clones alone and is incomplete. Here the sample spans nearly 60,000 clones, about nine tenths being singletons. The material sequenced was blood. The receptors were sampled from a person aged 18 to 75 in good health.

V and J are TRBV13 and TRBJ2-1, with 9 bases fitting TRBD2. CDR1 and CDR2 from the germline V gene are PRHDT and FYEKMQ (reference sequence). This CDR3 region has 14 residues. With 3 bases clipped from V and 4 bases from J, the junction kept 1 base outside the gene matches. The CDR3 reads CASSFSGGYNEQFF. DNA for the CDR3: TGTGCCAGCAGCTTCAGCGGGGGGTACAATGAGCAGTTCTTC. The whole variable domain, filled in from reference TRBV13 and TRBJ2-1, reads AAGVIQSPRHLIKEKRETATLKCYPIPRHDTVYWYQQGPGQDPQFLISFYEKMQSDKGSIPDRFSAQQFSDYHSELNMSSLELGDSALYFCASSFSGGYNEQFFGPGTRLTVL.

This chain uses TRBV18 with TRBJ1-1; TRBD1 aligns across 10 bases. The junction had 3 bases not matched to a gene; V was cut back by 3 bases and J by 8 bases. CDR3 length: 13 amino acids. Germline CDR1 KGHSH, CDR2 LQKENI. The CDR3 DNA reads TGTGCCAGCTCACCGGGACAGGGGATAGAAGCTTTCTTT. It encodes CASSPGQGIEAFF.

This clone was counted between two and nine times. The rearrangement joins TRBV19 to TRBJ1-5; 10 bases are shared with TRBD1. V was clipped by 5 bases and J by 5 bases; unmatched bases: 9. The CDR3 loop spans 16 amino acids. Germline V gene data show CDR1 as LNHDA and CDR2 as SQIVND (reference sequence). In DNA form, the CDR3 reads TGTGCCAGTAGTTTCAGTGGGACAGGGGTATATCAGCCCCAGCATTTT. The encoded protein is CASSFSGTGVYQPQHF.

This chain uses TRBV29-1 with TRBJ2-7; 7 positions match TRBD1. The V segment lost 6 bases and the J segment 6 bases; nucleotides outside the gene matches: 8. The CDR3 consists of 12 residues. Germline CDR1 is SQVTM and CDR2 is ANQGSEA. This chain's CDR3 is CSVMATGSEQYF. The CDR3 nucleotides read TGCAGCGTCATGGCGACAGGGAGCGAGCAGTACTTC.

The chain has TRBV18 and TRBJ2-2; D is possibly TRBD2 (5 bases). Germline CDR1 reads KGHSH; CDR2 reads LQKENI. Trimming removed 1 base at V and 5 bases at J, with 11 bases between. CDR3 length: 15 residues. The CDR3 sequence is CASSPRGLSTGELFF. CDR3 nucleotide sequence: TGTGCCAGCTCACCACGTGGACTTTCGACCGGGGAGCTGTTTTTT. The full variable domain, its missing parts supplied by reference TRBV18 and TRBJ2-2, is NAGVMQNPRHLVRRRGQEARLRCSPMKGHSHVYWYRQLPEEGLKFMVYLQKENIIDESGMPKERFSAEFPKEGPSILRIQQVVRGDSAAYFCASSPRGLSTGELFFGEGSRLTVL.

This clone was seen only a few times. The chain joins TRBV19 to TRBJ1-4, with 7 nucleotides matching TRBD1. The CDR3 covers 14 residues. With V trimmed by 9 bases and J by 2 bases, 6 bases remained unmatched. The germline V gene encodes CDR1 LNHDA and CDR2 SQIVND (reference sequence). CDR3 in DNA: TGTGCCAGCCACTCAGGGGGGACTAATGAAAAACTGTTTTTT. This sequence encodes CASHSGGTNEKLFF.

The chain links TRBV28 to TRBJ2-3; weak D call: TRBD2 (5 bases). Germline CDR1 MDHEN, CDR2 SYDVKM. The CDR3 consists of 16 residues. Deletions cut 7 bases from V and 0 bases from J, with 17 bases between. The CDR3 DNA sequence: TGTGCCAGCATGAGGACTTGGGCTGAAAGCACAGATACGCAGTATTTT. Translating gives CASMRTWAESTDTQYF.

The CDR3 coding sequence is TGTGCCAGCAGCCTGGCTCCAGCGGTCAGCTCCTACAATGAGCAGTTCTTC. It is translated as CASSLAPAVSSYNEQFF. The V call is TRBV5-8, the J call TRBJ2-1; tentative D call: TRBD2 (5 bases). The CDR3 is 17 amino acids. V lost 4 bases to trimming and J lost 0 bases, with 17 bases between them. Germline lookup yields CDR1 SGHTS and CDR2 YDEGEE.

This clone turned up a few times. The chain combines TRBV5-4 with TRBJ1-2; D unresolved. Germline assignment: CDR1 SGHNT and CDR2 YYREEE (reference sequence). The CDR3 runs to 12 residues. The V gene lost 0 bases and the J gene lost 6 bases, with 6 bases spanning the gap. Here the CDR3 DNA reads TGTGCCAGCAGCTTGGTGGGGAATGGCTACACCTTC. This encodes CASSLVGNGYTF.

The chain employs TRBV19 and TRBJ2-1, with TRBD2 matching over 7 bases. Germline V CDR1 and CDR2: LNHDA, SQIVND (reference sequence). The CDR3 covers 19 residues. J was trimmed by 1 base and V by 1 base; bases with no gene match: 13. The DNA for the CDR3 is TGTGCCAGTAGTATAGCCGGGACGGCGACTAGCCGGTCCTACAATGAGCAGTTCTTC. This sequence encodes CASSIAGTATSRSYNEQFF.

V gene TRBV6-1 combines with J gene TRBJ1-1; 7 nucleotides align to TRBD1. After removal of 10 bases from V and 4 bases from J, the junction contained 6 bases not matched to a gene. The CDR3 is 12 amino acids. Germline V gene data show CDR1 as MNHNS and CDR2 as SASEGT. The CDR3 sequence: CATYDRVTEAFF. Written as DNA, the CDR3 is TGTGCCACTTACGACAGGGTCACTGAAGCTTTCTTT.

This chain uses TRBV28 with TRBJ1-6; no clear D. This CDR3 contains 16 residues. The V gene lost 3 bases and the J gene lost 1 base, with 10 bases spanning the gap. The V gene's germline CDR1 is MDHEN and CDR2 SYDVKM. Here the CDR3 DNA reads TGTGCCAGCAGTTTCCGAACCGCTTCCTATAATTCACCCCTCCACTTT. This encodes CASSFRTASYNSPLHF. The entire variable domain, with the rest obtained from reference TRBV28 and TRBJ1-6, is as follows: DVKVTQSSRYLVKRTGEKVFLECVQDMDHENMFWYRQDPGLGLRLIYFSYDVKMKEKGDIPEGYSVSREKKERFSLILESASTNQTSMYLCASSFRTASYNSPLHFGNGTRLTVT.

Points on this clone: In the same sample, other DNA sequences code for this CDR3. V and J are TRBV28 and TRBJ2-7; a possible D gene is TRBD2 (5 bases). CDR1 and CDR2 from the germline V gene are MDHEN and SYDVKM. The V gene lost 2 bases and the J gene lost 3 bases, with 5 bases spanning the gap. The CDR3 spans 12 residues. CDR3 loop: CASSLAGYEQYF. The CDR3 DNA follows: TGTGCCAGCAGTTTAGCGGGCTACGAGCAGTACTTC.

In its sample, this clone was seen once. This chain links TRBV30 with TRBJ1-2, with TRBD1 as a possible D gene (5 bases). The germline CDR1 and CDR2 sequences are GTSNPN and SVGIG (reference sequence). V was cut by 1 base and J by 7 bases, with 7 bases left in between. The CDR3 spans 11 residues. CDR3 residues: CAWSGGAGYTF. The CDR3 DNA sequence: TGTGCCTGGAGTGGTGGGGCTGGCTACACCTTC.

The V gene is TRBV19, the J gene TRBJ2-4; either TRBD1 or TRBD2 may supply D (7 bases each). The V end lost 6 bases, the J end lost 7 bases, and 19 bases lay between the germline ends. The CDR3 spans 15 residues. CDR1 is LNHDA, CDR2 SQIVND, per germline (reference sequence). The CDR3 nucleotides are TGTGCCAGTAGAGAGGCCAGGGGGGGTTTGAACATTCAGTACTTC. This translates into CASREARGGLNIQYF.

This chain links TRBV6-5 with TRBJ2-2; 7 bases match TRBD2. Per germline, CDR1 MNHEY and CDR2 SVGAGI. This CDR3 contains 13 residues. V trimming: 3 bases; J trimming: 11 bases; junction bases outside the gene matches: 6. Written as DNA, the CDR3 is TGTGCCAGCAGTTATGGGGGGGAGGATGAGCTGTTTTTT. It translates to CASSYGGEDELFF.

The chain employs TRBV9 and TRBJ2-7; D remains unclear. With 2 bases removed from V and 2 bases from J, the gap between germline ends came to 17 bases. Germline-derived CDR1 and CDR2 are SGDLS and YYNGEE. The CDR3 is 16 residues long. Written as DNA, the CDR3 is TGTGCCAGCAGCGTCTCACCGTCCGGGTCGGCCTACGAGCAGTACTTC. The encoded protein is CASSVSPSGSAYEQYF. Variable domain in full (rest from reference TRBV9 and TRBJ2-7): DSGVTQTPKHLITATGQRVTLRCSPRSGDLSVYWYQQSLDQGLQFLIQYYNGEERAKGNILERFSAQQFPDLHSELNLSSLELGDSALYFCASSVSPSGSAYEQYFGPGTRLTVT.

The chain carries TRBV7-2 and TRBJ1-1; tentatively, D is TRBD1 (6 bases). The CDR3 is 14 residues long. In germline, CDR1 is SGHTA, CDR2 FQGNSA. Between the trimmed V and J ends, which lost 3 bases and 4 bases, there was a span of 12 bases. The CDR3 DNA reads TGTGCCAGCAGCTTGTACAGGGTGGGCACTGAAGCTTTCTTT. This translates into CASSLYRVGTEAFF.

V and J are TRBV23-1 and TRBJ1-2; D uncertain. TRBV23-1 is filed as an ORF, its function uncertain. V was trimmed by 4 bases and J by 3 bases, leaving 15 bases between them. The CDR3 extends over 15 amino acids. Here the CDR3 reads CASSLPRVWDYGYTF. As DNA, the CDR3 is TGCGCCAGCAGTCTCCCGAGGGTTTGGGACTATGGCTACACCTTC.

The chain employs TRBV4-3 and TRBJ1-4, with D possibly TRBD1 on 6 matching bases. The CDR3 consists of 17 residues. With 4 bases removed from V and 8 bases from J, the gap between germline ends came to 23 bases. The germline V gene has CDR1 LGHNA and CDR2 YSLEER. The CDR3 DNA sequence: TGCGCCAGCAGCCGCGGAACAGAAGGGTACAGGGAGGAAAAACTGTTTTTT. Protein sequence: CASSRGTEGYREEKLFF.

This rearrangement joins TRBV5-8 to TRBJ1-5; tentative D call: TRBD1 (5 bases). Trimming took off 0 bases at V and 4 bases at J, with 8 bases between the two ends. This CDR3 region has 14 residues. Germline CDR1 SGHTS, CDR2 YDEGEE. CDR3 nucleotide sequence: TGTGCCAGCAGCTTGGGGGACGGTAATCAGCCCCAGCATTTT. This codes for CASSLGDGNQPQHF. Full variable domain (remainder filled in from reference TRBV5-8 and TRBJ1-5): EAGVTQSPTHLIKTRGQQATLRCSPISGHTSVYWYQQALGLGLQFLLWYDEGEERNRGNFPPRFSGRQFPNYSSELNVNALELEDSALYLCASSLGDGNQPQHFGDGTRLSIL.

The chain combines TRBV30 with TRBJ1-2; D not certain. The length of the CDR3 is 16 residues. The V and J ends lost 0 bases and 7 bases respectively, with 21 bases between them. Germline CDR1 GTSNPN, CDR2 SVGIG (reference sequence). The CDR3 is CAWSVLRYSTSGGYTF. In nucleotides, the CDR3 is TGTGCCTGGAGTGTGTTACGATACTCCACAAGTGGTGGCTACACCTTC.

V gene TRBV6-5 combines with J gene TRBJ2-7, with 11 nucleotides matching TRBD1. The CDR3 runs 15 residues. In germline, CDR1 is MNHEY, CDR2 SVGAGI. The junction had 6 bases not matched to a gene; V was cut back by 4 bases and J by 4 bases. The CDR3 DNA follows: TGTGCCAGCAGTTCCGAGGACAGGGGGCGGTACGAGCAGTACTTC. Translating gives CASSSEDRGRYEQYF.

The V call is TRBV5-1, the J call TRBJ2-3, with 8 bases lining up with TRBD1. Unmatched junction bases numbered 12, after V lost 4 bases and J lost 5 bases. Germline V gene data show CDR1 as SGHRS and CDR2 as YFSETQ. This CDR3 has 16 residues. CDR3 sequence reads: CASSPFTTGAGDTQYF. The CDR3 DNA is TGCGCCAGCAGCCCATTTACGACAGGGGCGGGAGATACGCAGTATTTT.

The rearrangement links TRBV19 to TRBJ1-6, with D unresolved. V was clipped by 7 bases and J by 7 bases, with 11 bases between them. CDR3 length equals 13 residues. Per germline, CDR1 LNHDA and CDR2 SQIVND (reference sequence). CDR3 sequence: CASTSVANSPLHF. Written as DNA, the CDR3 is TGTGCCAGTACTTCCGTAGCCAATTCACCCCTCCACTTT.

The chain couples TRBV7-3 to TRBJ1-2; D is undetermined. The CDR3 runs 13 residues. Trimming stripped 5 bases from V and 4 bases from J, with 11 bases between. Germline V gene data show CDR1 as SGHTA and CDR2 as FQGTGA. CDR3 protein: CASSPDGIYGYTF. CDR3 DNA: TGTGCCAGCAGCCCGGACGGGATCTATGGCTACACCTTC.

The V call is TRBV29-1, the J call TRBJ2-2, with a weak D call TRBD1 (6 bases). V shed 5 bases and J shed 2 bases, with 15 bases lying between them. Germline CDR1 is SQVTM and CDR2 is ANQGSEA. The CDR3 extends over 15 amino acids. The CDR3 protein is CSVSRQATNTGELFF. In DNA form, the CDR3 reads TGCAGCGTTTCCCGACAGGCTACCAACACCGGGGAGCTGTTTTTT.

This rearrangement joins TRBV5-4 to TRBJ1-2, with D unclear. The ends were cut back, 4 bases at V and 8 bases at J, with 12 bases in the middle. CDR1 SGHNT and CDR2 YYREEE come from the germline V gene (reference sequence). The CDR3 loop spans 12 amino acids. The CDR3 nucleotides are TGTGCCAGCAGCGGTCCCTGGGGAGGCTACACCTTC. Protein sequence: CASSGPWGGYTF.

This clone was seen once. The J gene is TRBJ2-7, the V gene TRBV7-9, with 9 bases identical to TRBD1. This CDR3 comprises 14 residues. The germline V gene encodes CDR1 SEHNR and CDR2 FQNEAQ (reference sequence). The V segment lost 3 bases and the J segment 5 bases; nucleotides outside the gene matches: 5. CDR3 coding DNA: TGTGCCAGCAGCTTTGGGACAGGGTGGGACGAGCAGTACTTC. It is translated as CASSFGTGWDEQYF.

The chain links TRBV30 to TRBJ2-7; either TRBD1 or TRBD2 may fit D (5 bases each). The CDR3 has 11 amino acids. Germline V gene sequence: CDR1 GTSNPN, CDR2 SVGIG (reference sequence). The V gene lost 5 bases and the J gene lost 4 bases, with 9 bases spanning the gap. As DNA, the CDR3 is TGTGCCTGGGGGGACGGTTACGAGCAGTACTTC. It codes for CAWGDGYEQYF.